The rows below give T cell receptor beta chains drawn from one sample of a study of regulatory T cells in long-lasting Graves disease. TCRdb ran MiXCR on the multiplex PCR reads and lists one entry per CDR3 protein. The sample lists roughly 350,000 distinct CDR3 sequences, 15% to 20% occurring once. These data also featured in a second study, about T cells in Graves' hyperthyroidism and ophthalmopathy.

This sample comprised peripheral blood mononuclear cells (PBMCs), obtained at new diagnosis, from a patient treated with antithyroid drugs. These receptors were taken from a woman under 30 with Graves disease. Each CDR3 is given with its conserved first and last residue. D genes are given only for firm matches. Size is omitted from some rows. Given values are once, few, many or a class for expanded clones.

j_call d_call v_call clone_size cdr3_aa cdr3_nt
TRBJ2-7 NA TRBV27 many CASSFLWASDSSYEQYF TGTGCCAGCAGTTTTCTTTGGGCGAGCGATAGCTCCTACGAGCAGTACTTC
TRBJ1-5 NA TRBV12-3/TRBV12-4 many CASSRQSKAQHF TGTGCCAGCAGTCGACAGTCAAAGGCCCAGCATTTT
TRBJ2-7 NA TRBV28 many CASSLRRGISYEQYF TGTGCCAGCAGTTTAAGGAGAGGCATATCCTACGAGCAGTACTTC
TRBJ2-2 NA TRBV29-1 few CSVLDTENTGELFF TGCAGCGTTTTGGACACTGAAAACACCGGGGAGCTGTTTTTT
TRBJ2-4 NA TRBV5-1 few CASSPDSAHGRLAKNIQYF TGCGCCAGCAGCCCTGATTCAGCCCATGGCAGGCTAGCCAAAAACATTCAGTACTTC
TRBJ2-1 TRBD1 TRBV20-1 many CSARAGTGDPNEQFF TGCAGTGCTAGAGCCGGGACAGGGGACCCTAATGAGCAGTTCTTC
TRBJ2-6 NA TRBV5-1 many CASSLLTGYGAGANVLTF TGCGCCAGCAGCTTGCTGACAGGCTACGGGGCTGGGGCCAACGTCCTGACTTTC
TRBJ2-1 NA TRBV18 many CASSPAIYNEQFF TGTGCCAGCTCACCAGCCATATACAATGAGCAGTTCTTC
TRBJ2-1 NA TRBV5-1 many CASSLAQGSYNEQFF TGTGCCAGCAGCTTGGCCCAGGGCTCCTACAATGAGCAGTTCTTC
TRBJ1-6 NA TRBV27 many CASSVGRENSPLHF TGTGCCAGCAGCGTAGGCAGAGAGAATTCACCCCTCCACTTT
TRBJ2-7 NA TRBV27 few CASRARESEQYF TGTGCCAGCAGGGCCAGGGAATCCGAGCAGTACTTC
TRBJ2-7 NA TRBV19 few CASKQGMDEQYF TGTGCCAGTAAGCAGGGTATGGACGAGCAGTACTTC
TRBJ2-3 TRBD2 TRBV7-3 many CASSPTKRTSPLPSTDTQYF TGTGCCAGCAGCCCGACCAAGCGGACTAGCCCACTCCCAAGCACAGATACGCAGTATTTT
TRBJ2-2 NA TRBV6-7 many CASSYPDRDRYAWGAGELFF TGTGCCAGCAGTTACCCCGACAGGGACCGGTATGCGTGGGGGGCCGGGGAGCTGTTTTTT
TRBJ1-6 NA TRBV15 NA CATSRDLFYNSPLHF TGTGCCACCAGCAGAGATCTGTTCTATAATTCACCCCTCCACTTT
TRBJ2-1 TRBD2 TRBV20-1 many CSARFSGGDYNEQFF TGCAGTGCTAGATTTAGCGGGGGGGACTACAATGAGCAGTTCTTC
TRBJ1-2 NA TRBV12-3/TRBV12-4 few CASSLRPIFRGYTF TGTGCCAGCAGTTTGAGGCCGATTTTTAGAGGCTACACCTTC
TRBJ2-1 NA TRBV30 many CAWRPGRRGEQFF TGTGCCTGGAGGCCAGGGAGGCGTGGTGAGCAGTTCTTC
TRBJ2-3 TRBD2 TRBV5-1 many CASRPGLAGALGRWNTQYF TGTGCCAGCAGACCGGGACTAGCGGGAGCGTTGGGGCGTTGGAATACGCAGTATTTT
TRBJ2-7 NA TRBV12-5 many CASGGGFYEQYF TGTGCTAGTGGTGGGGGCTTTTACGAGCAGTACTTC
TRBJ1-6 NA TRBV6-1 many CASSPGVDSPLHF TGTGCCAGCAGCCCCGGGGTTGACTCACCCCTCCACTTT